The present T cell receptor beta chain was sequenced within a study of T cell responses to AZD1222 COVID-19 vaccine. CDR3 size: 15 residues. From germline, CDR1 is SGHRS and CDR2 YFSETQ. V gave up 3 bases and J gave up 7 bases; unmatched junction bases: 9. A word on this clone: What it recognizes is unknown.

Generated by immunoSEQ multiplex PCR, the TCRdb table keeps only in-frame clones and is missing some. The table includes around 150,000 clones, almost 95% detected once. General study results and limits: Spike regions recognized by vaccine-associated CD4 TCRs spanned the protein, led by 160-218 and 743-854.

This chain joins TRBV5-1 and TRBJ2-7; 11 nucleotides agree with TRBD1. This material consisted of peripheral blood, taken on day 0 of AZD1222 vaccination. The TCR originated in an adult in good health. The CDR3 DNA follows: TGCGCCAGCAGCTGGCTCCGGGACAGGGGGAGTGAGCAGTACTTC. Translating gives CASSWLRDRGSEQYF. Variable domain in full (rest from reference TRBV5-1 and TRBJ2-7): KAGVTQTPRYLIKTRGQQVTLSCSPISGHRSVSWYQQTPGQGLQFLFEYFSETQRNKGNFPGRFSGRQFSNSRSEMNVSTLELGDSALYLCASSWLRDRGSEQYFGPGTRLTVT.